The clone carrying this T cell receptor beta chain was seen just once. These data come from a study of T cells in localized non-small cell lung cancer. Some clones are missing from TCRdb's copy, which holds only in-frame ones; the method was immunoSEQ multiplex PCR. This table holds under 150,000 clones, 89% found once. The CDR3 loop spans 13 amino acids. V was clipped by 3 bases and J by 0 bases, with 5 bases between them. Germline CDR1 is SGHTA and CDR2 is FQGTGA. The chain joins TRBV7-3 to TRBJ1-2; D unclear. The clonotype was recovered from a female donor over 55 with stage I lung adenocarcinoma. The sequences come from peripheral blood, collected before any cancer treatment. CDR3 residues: CASSFQANYGYTF. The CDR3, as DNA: TGTGCCAGCAGCTTTCAGGCTAACTATGGCTACACCTTC.